Presented here are 20 T cell receptor beta chains from one specimen sequenced in a study of identical twins (dated by TCRdb to about 2016). The method behind the library was 5' RACE. The instrument was an Illumina HiSeq 2000. The raw public data were reprocessed by TCRdb itself: fastp quality trimming at Q25, MiXCR clonotype calling, in-frame beta chains only. Here each entry gathers all rows of one CDR3 protein and keeps the most common genes and DNA. Across this sample there are hundreds of thousands of distinct CDR3 sequences, with about 20% seen only once. In total, the top ten clones hold roughly 14% of the sample. A further study also used this sample, focusing on T cells expressing NK-cell markers.

The sample taken for sequencing was PBMCs. Every receptor here comes from a woman aged 18-35 years in good health.

In this sample, this clonotype turned up a few times. This sequence joins TRBV6-5 and TRBJ2-5; D uncertain. Trimming pared 3 bases from V and 0 bases from J, leaving 14 bases between. The CDR3 contains 16 residues. Germline V CDR1 and CDR2: MNHEY, SVGAGI. CDR3 sequence: CASSYSATSYQETQYF. The CDR3 region has the DNA TGTGCCAGCAGTTATTCGGCTACCTCGTACCAAGAGACCCAGTACTTC.

The chain recombines TRBV5-1 with TRBJ2-1, with 7 bases fitting TRBD1. Germline V lookup: CDR1 SGHRS, CDR2 YFSETQ. This CDR3 region has 14 residues. After removal of 1 base from V and 7 bases from J, the junction contained 5 bases not matched to a gene. CDR3 bases: TGCGCCAGCAGCTTGCAGGGGGTCTCGAATGAGCAGTTCTTC. Protein: CASSLQGVSNEQFF.

This clonotype has a handful of counts. This chain uses TRBV7-2 with TRBJ2-7, with 8 bases lining up with TRBD2. Germline CDR1 reads SGHTA; CDR2 reads FQGNSA. The CDR3 sequence is 15 residues long. Trimming took 1 base from V and 5 from J; bases not matched to a gene: 7. CDR3 nucleotides: TGTGCCAGCAGCTTAGAGGTCGGGAGGGCCAACGAGCAGTACTTC. This sequence encodes CASSLEVGRANEQYF.

There are a few counts of this clonotype. The V call is TRBV7-9, the J call TRBJ2-7; 10 bases are shared with TRBD2. The germline gives CDR1 SEHNR, CDR2 FQNEAQ (reference sequence). The CDR3 extends over 14 amino acids. Germline trimming cut 5 bases from V and 5 bases from J; bases unmatched to any gene: 6. The DNA of the CDR3 is TGTGCCAGCAGCACCCGGACTAGCGGCGACGAGCAGTACTTC. Amino acid sequence: CASSTRTSGDEQYF.

This clonotype was detected a few times. The V gene is TRBV6-2 or TRBV6-3, the J gene TRBJ2-1; 12 positions agree with TRBD2. This CDR3 region has 18 residues. Germline V gene data show CDR1 as MNHEY and CDR2 as SVGEGT. V shed 5 bases and J 4 bases; nucleotides not matched to a gene: 12. CDR3 coding DNA: TGTGCCAGCAGTAACCTTAGCGGGACTAGCGGGTTTTACAATGAGCAGTTCTTC. It codes for CASSNLSGTSGFYNEQFF.

V and J are TRBV20-1 and TRBJ2-7, with 8 nucleotides matching TRBD2. Germline V CDR1 and CDR2: DFQATT, SNEGSKA (reference sequence). The CDR3 loop spans 13 amino acids. The V gene end was trimmed by 6 bases and the J gene end by 6 bases; junction bases not matched to a gene: 10. CDR3 nucleotides: TGCAGTGCCAAGACTAGCGCCGTCGTCGAGCAGTACTTC. This codes for CSAKTSAVVEQYF.

This clonotype was observed a handful of times. This CDR3 is CASSLIADSYEQYF. In DNA form, the CDR3 reads TGCGCCAGCAGCTTGATCGCGGACTCCTACGAGCAGTACTTC. The chain carries TRBV5-1 and TRBJ2-7; D is undetermined. Trimming cost V 1 base and J 0 bases, with 8 bases left between them. This CDR3 is built from 14 residues. The V gene's germline CDR1 is SGHRS and CDR2 YFSETQ.

CDR3: CAIKDYNEQFF. DNA of the CDR3: TGTGCCATCAAGGACTACAATGAGCAGTTCTTC. V and J are TRBV10-3 and TRBJ2-1; D ambiguous. There are 11 residues in the CDR3. Trimming removed 7 bases from V and 3 bases from J, with 4 bases in between. Per the germline V gene, CDR1 is ENHRY and CDR2 is SYGVKD.

This sequence joins TRBV24-1 and TRBJ2-2, with 10 nucleotides matching TRBD2. Germline CDR1 KGHDR, CDR2 SFDVKD. This CDR3 has 17 residues. V was clipped by 3 bases and J by 5 bases; unmatched bases: 8. CDR3 DNA sequence: TGTGCCACCAGTGATGGCAGCGGGAGGGCCGGAACCGGGGAGCTGTTTTTT. Its translation is CATSDGSGRAGTGELFF.

This clonotype was counted a few times. The CDR3 sequence: CASSQSGASTDTQYF. For the CDR3, the DNA is TGTGCCAGCAGCCAGTCGGGAGCTAGCACAGATACGCAGTATTTT. The chain carries TRBV6-1 and TRBJ2-3; the D gene is possibly TRBD2 (6 bases). Germline V gene sequence: CDR1 MNHNS, CDR2 SASEGT. Trimming stripped 6 bases from V and 0 bases from J, with 13 bases between. The CDR3 consists of 15 residues.

The chain couples TRBV15 to TRBJ1-6; no reliable D call. CDR3 length equals 13 residues. Trimming took off 3 bases at V and 7 bases at J, with 7 bases between the two ends. In germline, CDR1 is LNHNV, CDR2 YYDKDF (reference sequence). CDR3 protein: CATSSDGNSPLHF. The CDR3 bases are TGTGCCACCAGCAGCGACGGAAATTCACCCCTCCACTTT.

This clonotype was seen only a few times. J is TRBJ2-3 and V is TRBV5-1, with D possibly called TRBD1 or TRBD2 (5 bases each). CDR1 and CDR2 (germline): SGHRS, YFSETQ. Between the trimmed V and J ends, which lost 2 bases and 2 bases, there was a span of 15 bases. CDR3 size: 16 residues. The CDR3 reads CASSLQVVGTTDTQYF. The DNA of the CDR3 is TGCGCCAGCAGCTTACAGGTAGTGGGGACCACAGATACGCAGTATTTT.

The chain carries TRBV27 and TRBJ1-2; 9 positions match TRBD1. CDR1 is MNHEY, CDR2 SMNVEV, per germline (reference sequence). CDR3 size: 14 residues. V trimming: 6 bases; J trimming: 4 bases; junction bases outside the gene matches: 6. The CDR3 reads CASSTGTGTYGYTF. The CDR3, as DNA: TGTGCCAGCAGCACCGGGACAGGGACCTATGGCTACACCTTC.

The V and J genes are TRBV18 and TRBJ1-2, with D possibly matching TRBD1 (5 bases). There are 15 residues in the CDR3. The germline CDR1 and CDR2 sequences are KGHSH and LQKENI. The V end lost 0 bases, the J end lost 8 bases, and 16 bases lay between the germline ends. CDR3 DNA: TGTGCCAGCTCACCACCGTCCGGGGACCCCGGAGGCTACACCTTC. It specifies CASSPPSGDPGGYTF.

This clonotype was counted only a few times. This sequence joins TRBV5-1 and TRBJ2-1; D might be TRBD1 or TRBD2, each matching 6 bases. The V gene's germline CDR1 is SGHRS and CDR2 YFSETQ. This CDR3 region has 13 residues. The V gene lost 6 bases and the J gene lost 3 bases, with 10 bases spanning the gap. CDR3: CASKEGGYNEQFF. CDR3 coding DNA: TGCGCCAGCAAGGAGGGGGGCTACAATGAGCAGTTCTTC.

This clonotype has a handful of counts. The chain combines TRBV7-2 with TRBJ2-7; TRBD1 aligns across 7 bases. The CDR3 has 13 amino acids. From germline, CDR1 is SGHTA and CDR2 FQGNSA. V was clipped by 5 bases and J by 5 bases; unmatched bases: 6. The CDR3 nucleotides are TGTGCCAGCAGCGGAACAGGGGTGGACGAGCAGTACTTC. It is translated as CASSGTGVDEQYF.

In the case of this clonotype: The junction departs from the called germline gene at one end, perhaps through a read error. This chain joins TRBV20-1 and TRBJ1-1; 9 nucleotides agree with TRBD1. The CDR3 contains 15 residues. Germline V gene data show CDR1 as DFQATT and CDR2 as SNEGSKA (reference sequence). The CDR3 sequence: CSGRSGMGTGSRAFF. As DNA, the CDR3 is TGCAGTGGTAGAAGTGGAATGGGGACAGGGTCTAGAGCTTTCTTT.

This chain uses TRBV20-1 with TRBJ2-7; TRBD2 agrees at 8 bases. J was trimmed by 2 bases and V by 5 bases; bases with no gene match: 5. The CDR3 is 13 residues long. CDR1 and CDR2 (germline): DFQATT, SNEGSKA (reference sequence). CDR3 DNA sequence: TGCAGTGCTGAAGTAGCGGGGACCTACGAGCAGTACTTC. Encoded protein: CSAEVAGTYEQYF.

At least ten counts were recorded for this clonotype. J is TRBJ2-3 and V is TRBV10-3, with D perhaps TRBD1 (5 bases). The V and J ends lost 3 bases and 4 bases respectively, with 14 bases between them. Germline loops: CDR1 ENHRY, CDR2 SYGVKD. The CDR3 sequence is 15 residues long. CDR3 residues: CAISDQGKGSDTQYF. The CDR3 DNA is TGTGCCATCAGTGATCAGGGTAAGGGGTCAGATACGCAGTATTTT.

This clonotype was seen only a few times. This sequence joins TRBV7-2 and TRBJ2-5; D unresolved. V was pared by 0 bases and J by 5 bases, with 13 bases between. Germline CDR1 and CDR2: SGHTA and FQGNSA. The CDR3 consists of 15 residues. The DNA of the CDR3 is TGTGCCAGCAGCTTAGCGCTTTCCAGCAGGGAGACCCAGTACTTC. Translated, it gives CASSLALSSRETQYF.